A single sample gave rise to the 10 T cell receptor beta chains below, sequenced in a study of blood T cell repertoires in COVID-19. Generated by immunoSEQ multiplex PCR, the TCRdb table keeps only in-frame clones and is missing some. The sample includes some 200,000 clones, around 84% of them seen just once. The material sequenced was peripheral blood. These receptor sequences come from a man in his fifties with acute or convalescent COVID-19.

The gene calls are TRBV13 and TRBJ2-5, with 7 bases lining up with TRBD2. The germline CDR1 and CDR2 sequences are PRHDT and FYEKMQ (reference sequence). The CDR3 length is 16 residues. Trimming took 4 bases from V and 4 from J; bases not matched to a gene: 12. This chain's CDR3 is CASSSKELGRGETQYF. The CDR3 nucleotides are TGTGCCAGCAGCTCAAAAGAACTAGGGAGGGGAGAGACCCAGTACTTC. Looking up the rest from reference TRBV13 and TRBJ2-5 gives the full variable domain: AAGVIQSPRHLIKEKRETATLKCYPIPRHDTVYWYQQGPGQDPQFLISFYEKMQSDKGSIPDRFSAQQFSDYHSELNMSSLELGDSALYFCASSSKELGRGETQYFGPGTRLLVL.

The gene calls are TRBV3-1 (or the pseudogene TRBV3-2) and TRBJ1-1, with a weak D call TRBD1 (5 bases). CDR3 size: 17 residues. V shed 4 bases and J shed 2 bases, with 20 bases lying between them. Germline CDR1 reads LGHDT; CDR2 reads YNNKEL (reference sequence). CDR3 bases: TGTGCCAGCAGCCCCCACCCCGGGACTCGGCTTAACACTGAAGCTTTCTTT. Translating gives CASSPHPGTRLNTEAFF.

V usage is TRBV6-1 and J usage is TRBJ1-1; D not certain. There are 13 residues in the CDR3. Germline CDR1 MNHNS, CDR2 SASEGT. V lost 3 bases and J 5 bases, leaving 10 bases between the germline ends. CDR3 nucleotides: TGTGCCAGCAGTGACCTCCGTAGTACTGAAGCTTTCTTT. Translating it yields CASSDLRSTEAFF.

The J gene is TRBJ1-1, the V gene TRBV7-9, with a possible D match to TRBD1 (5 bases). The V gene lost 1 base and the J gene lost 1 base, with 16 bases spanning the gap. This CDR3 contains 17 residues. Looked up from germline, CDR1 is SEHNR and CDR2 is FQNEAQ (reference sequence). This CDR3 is CASSLGGGGRKNTEAFF. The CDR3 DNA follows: TGTGCCAGCAGCTTAGGAGGCGGGGGGAGGAAGAACACTGAAGCTTTCTTT.

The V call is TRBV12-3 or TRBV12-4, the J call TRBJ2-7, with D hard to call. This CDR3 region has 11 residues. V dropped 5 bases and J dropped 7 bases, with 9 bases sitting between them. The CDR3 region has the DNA TGTGCCAGCAGTAAGATCGGGGAGCAGTACTTC. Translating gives CASSKIGEQYF.

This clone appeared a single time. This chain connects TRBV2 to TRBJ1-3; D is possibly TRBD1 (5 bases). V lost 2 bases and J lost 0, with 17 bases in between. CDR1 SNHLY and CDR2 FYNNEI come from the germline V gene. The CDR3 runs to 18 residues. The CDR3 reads CASSELFPGHRSGNTIYF. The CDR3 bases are TGTGCCAGCAGTGAATTATTTCCCGGACACCGCTCTGGAAACACCATATATTTT.

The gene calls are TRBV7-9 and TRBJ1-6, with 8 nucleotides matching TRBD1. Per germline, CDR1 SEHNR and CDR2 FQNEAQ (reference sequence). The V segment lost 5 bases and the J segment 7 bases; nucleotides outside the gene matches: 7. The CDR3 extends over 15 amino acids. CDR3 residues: CASSPRGQGNSPLHF. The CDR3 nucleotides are TGTGCCAGCAGCCCTAGAGGACAGGGCAATTCACCCCTCCACTTT.

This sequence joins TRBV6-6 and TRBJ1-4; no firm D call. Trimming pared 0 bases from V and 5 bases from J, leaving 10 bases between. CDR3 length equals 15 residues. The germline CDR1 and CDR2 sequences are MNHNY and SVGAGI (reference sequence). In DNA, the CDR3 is TGTGCCAGCAGTTACTCCTCTAGTGTCAATGAAAAACTGTTTTTT. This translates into CASSYSSSVNEKLFF.

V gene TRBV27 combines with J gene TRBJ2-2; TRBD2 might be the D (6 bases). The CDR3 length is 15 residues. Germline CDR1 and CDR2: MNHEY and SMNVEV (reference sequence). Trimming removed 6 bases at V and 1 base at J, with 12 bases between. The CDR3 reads CASRSGQGNTGELFF. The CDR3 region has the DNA TGTGCCAGCAGAAGCGGGCAGGGGAACACCGGGGAGCTGTTTTTT.

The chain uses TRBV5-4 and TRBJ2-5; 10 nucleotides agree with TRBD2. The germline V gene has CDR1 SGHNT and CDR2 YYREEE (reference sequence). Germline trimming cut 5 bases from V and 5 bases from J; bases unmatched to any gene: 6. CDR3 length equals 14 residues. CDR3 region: CASSLAGGVETQYF. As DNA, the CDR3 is TGTGCCAGCAGTTTAGCGGGGGGCGTCGAGACCCAGTACTTC. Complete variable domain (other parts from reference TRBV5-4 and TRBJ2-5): ETGVTQSPTHLIKTRGQQVTLRCSSQSGHNTVSWYQQALGQGPQFIFQYYREEENGRGNFPPRFSGLQFPNYSSELNVNALELDDSALYLCASSLAGGVETQYFGPGTRLLVL.